The 19 T cell receptor beta chains given below trace back to one sample, sequenced in a study of early T cells in non-severe SARS-CoV-2 infection. TCRdb analysed the 5' RACE reads with MiXCR anew, one entry per CDR3 protein. The sample has some 100,000 distinct CDR3 sequences; 14% to 15% are singletons. The sequenced sample was whole blood. These receptors were taken from an adult who was a healthcare worker with PCR-confirmed SARS-CoV-2 infection or an uninfected control (not recorded which).

The chain couples TRBV6-2 or TRBV6-3 to TRBJ1-5; the D gene is possibly TRBD1 (5 bases). Per germline, CDR1 MNHEY and CDR2 SVGEGT. The CDR3 covers 14 residues. V was pared by 2 bases and J by 4 bases, with 9 bases between. This CDR3 reads CASSYKAGNQPQHF. For the CDR3, the DNA is TGTGCCAGCAGTTACAAGGCAGGGAATCAGCCCCAGCATTTT.

The gene calls are TRBV29-1 and TRBJ2-3, with no clear D. Germline-derived CDR1 and CDR2 are SQVTM and ANQGSEA. The V end was cut by 6 bases, the J end by 1 base, with 8 bases between. The CDR3 is 12 amino acids. CDR3 coding DNA: TGCAGCGTCGAGGCCCGCACAGATACGCAGTATTTT. Protein: CSVEARTDTQYF.

CDR3 DNA: TGTGCCAGCAGCTCACAGGGGAGAGGCACAGATACGCAGTATTTT. It codes for CASSSQGRGTDTQYF. The chain combines TRBV12-3 or TRBV12-4 with TRBJ2-3, with 7 bases matching TRBD1. V dropped 6 bases and J dropped 1; count of bases not matched to a gene: 7. This CDR3 spans 15 amino acids.

This clonotype was observed many times. The chain is built from TRBV12-3 or TRBV12-4 and TRBJ1-5; D gene uncertain. V lost 4 bases, J lost 0 bases, and 10 bases lay in between. This CDR3 contains 15 residues. CDR3 coding DNA: TGTGCCAGCAGTTCGCGCAGCAATAGCAATCAGCCCCAGCATTTT. Amino acid sequence: CASSSRSNSNQPQHF.

The chain recombines TRBV29-1 with TRBJ1-4; unclear D gene. Germline V gene lookup returns CDR1 SQVTM and CDR2 ANQGSEA. The ends were cut back, 5 bases at V and 5 bases at J, with 12 bases in the middle. This CDR3 comprises 13 residues. The CDR3 loop reads CSVLVVQNEKLFF. Written as DNA, the CDR3 is TGCAGCGTTCTAGTCGTGCAAAATGAAAAACTGTTTTTT.

This clonotype was found many times. The chain has TRBV7-2 and TRBJ2-5; 8 bases agree with TRBD2. The CDR3 spans 15 residues. Losses at the gene ends were 1 base for V and 1 base for J; bases not matched to a gene: 2. CDR1 SGHTA and CDR2 FQGNSA come from the germline V gene. For the CDR3, the DNA is TGTGCCAGCAGCTTAGGCGGGGGGCCCCAAGAGACCCAGTACTTC. As protein: CASSLGGGPQETQYF.

This clonotype came up a few times. The chain carries TRBV7-6 and TRBJ2-5, with TRBD2 as a possible D gene (5 bases). Germline V CDR1 and CDR2: SGHVS, FNYEAQ. The CDR3 extends over 17 amino acids. Trimming shortened V by 1 base and J by 2 bases, and 17 bases separated the two germline ends. The CDR3 spells CASSLEVTRGRQETQYF. The CDR3 nucleotides are TGTGCCAGCAGCTTAGAAGTGACTCGCGGGCGGCAAGAGACCCAGTACTTC.

In its sample, this clonotype was seen a few times. The V and J genes are TRBV13 and TRBJ2-1; 7 bases align to TRBD1. There are 14 residues in the CDR3. Germline CDR1 reads PRHDT; CDR2 reads FYEKMQ (reference sequence). The V and J ends lost 7 bases and 7 bases, in that order; junction bases with no gene match: 10. The CDR3: CASTRAQGLNEQFF. The CDR3 bases are TGTGCCAGCACGAGGGCACAGGGGCTGAATGAGCAGTTCTTC.

The chain has TRBV27 and TRBJ1-3, with a tentative D call TRBD1 (5 bases). Germline loops: CDR1 MNHEY, CDR2 SMNVEV (reference sequence). V lost 5 bases and J 3 bases, leaving 17 bases between the germline ends. CDR3 length equals 16 residues. The CDR3: CASSRGGALVGNTIYF. The CDR3 DNA is TGTGCCAGCAGTCGCGGAGGGGCCTTAGTTGGAAACACCATATATTTT.

The rearrangement joins TRBV29-1 to TRBJ2-2, with 7 bases matching TRBD1. J was trimmed by 2 bases and V by 2 bases; bases with no gene match: 5. The CDR3 consists of 15 residues. Per germline, CDR1 SQVTM and CDR2 ANQGSEA. The CDR3 reads CSVEPGGFNTGELFF. CDR3 coding DNA: TGCAGCGTTGAACCAGGGGGTTTCAACACCGGGGAGCTGTTTTTT.

This clonotype appeared a few times. The J gene is TRBJ1-1, the V gene TRBV7-2; D uncertain. V was trimmed by 1 base and J by 8 bases, leaving 5 bases between them. Germline CDR1 SGHTA, CDR2 FQGNSA. CDR3 length equals 11 residues. The CDR3 coding sequence is TGTGCCAGCAGCTTAGTTACGGAAGCTTTCTTT. Amino acids: CASSLVTEAFF.

This sequence joins TRBV1 and TRBJ2-5; the D call TRBD2 from the table was never checked on the DNA. TRBV1 is marked as a pseudogene. This CDR3 contains 15 residues. This CDR3 is CTSKFSGGNQETQYF. The CDR3 DNA is TGCACCAGCAAATTTAGCGGGGGGAACCAAGAGACCCAGTACTTC.

This clonotype was seen more than once but under ten times. The chain is built from TRBV7-6 and TRBJ1-1, with 12 bases that match TRBD1. Germline CDR1 and CDR2: SGHVS and FNYEAQ. V gave up 4 bases and J gave up 7 bases; unmatched junction bases: 10. CDR3 length: 16 residues. The CDR3 region has the DNA TGTGCCAGCAGCTGGGACCGGGACAGGGGGCCCGTTGAAGCTTTCTTT. Translated: CASSWDRDRGPVEAFF.

This clonotype has only a few counts. The V call is TRBV2, the J call TRBJ1-5; D gene unclear. Germline V gene data show CDR1 as SNHLY and CDR2 as FYNNEI. The CDR3 is 13 amino acids. Between the trimmed V and J ends, which lost 6 bases and 5 bases, there was a span of 11 bases. The CDR3, as DNA: TGTGCCAGCAGCTCAGAAAGCCATCAGCCCCAGCATTTT. As protein: CASSSESHQPQHF.

This clonotype was observed a handful of times. J is TRBJ1-2 and V is TRBV24-1; TRBD1 aligns across 7 bases. The germline CDR1 and CDR2 sequences are KGHDR and SFDVKD. The V segment lost 4 bases and the J segment 8 bases; nucleotides outside the gene matches: 3. There are 12 residues in the CDR3. DNA for the CDR3: TGTGCCACCAGTGAGACAGGGTTCGGCTACACCTTC. Amino acid sequence: CATSETGFGYTF.

The chain is built from TRBV6-1 and TRBJ2-6; either TRBD1 or TRBD2 may fit D (5 bases each). This CDR3 spans 15 amino acids. Germline V gene lookup returns CDR1 MNHNS and CDR2 SASEGT. The V end was cut by 6 bases, the J end by 3 bases, with 12 bases between. The CDR3 sequence: CASSLGEYGANVLTF. In DNA, the CDR3 is TGTGCCAGCAGCCTGGGGGAGTATGGGGCCAACGTCCTGACTTTC.

There are a few counts of this clonotype. The chain carries TRBV27 and TRBJ2-5, with D hard to call. CDR3 length equals 13 residues. V lost 5 bases to trimming and J lost 5 bases, with 12 bases between them. Germline V gives CDR1 MNHEY, CDR2 SMNVEV (reference sequence). Written as DNA, the CDR3 is TGTGCCAGCAGTCCCCCCTTCGGTGAGACCCAGTACTTC. Protein sequence: CASSPPFGETQYF.

Only a few counts were recorded for this clonotype. The rearrangement joins TRBV12-3 or TRBV12-4 to TRBJ2-1, with 7 nucleotides matching TRBD2. V gave up 8 bases and J gave up 9 bases; unmatched junction bases: 1. CDR3 length: 10 residues. The CDR3 loop reads CASGGGEQFF. The DNA of the CDR3 is TGTGCCAGCGGGGGGGGTGAGCAGTTCTTC.

The table lists this clonotype with a few counts. The J gene is TRBJ2-5, the V gene TRBV5-1, with 10 bases lining up with TRBD2. Germline V CDR1 and CDR2: SGHRS, YFSETQ. V was pared by 4 bases and J by 5 bases, with 8 bases of the junction left unmatched. CDR3 length equals 15 residues. The CDR3 here is CASSATSGAGETQYF. In DNA form, the CDR3 reads TGCGCCAGCAGCGCCACTAGCGGGGCTGGGGAGACCCAGTACTTC.